Listed below are T cell receptor beta chains from one sample, sequenced in a study of radiation and T cells in renal cell carcinoma. Clones were sequenced by immunoSEQ multiplex PCR, and TCRdb holds only the in-frame ones, with some missing. The table shows about 130,000 clones, with 88% occurring only once. The input for sequencing was blood, taken from a patient whose treatment included radiotherapy and nephrectomy. The source is a woman in her 70s with renal cell carcinoma. Each CDR3 is given with its conserved first and last residue. The D gene is left open where the match is weak. Clone size, where shown, is once, few, many, or a class for clones that have expanded.

clone size,D gene,V gene,J gene,CDR3 DNA,CDR3 protein
NA,TRBD2,TRBV7-9,TRBJ2-3,TGTGCCAGCAGCTTCTCGACTAGCGGGGGGCCGAACTACACAGATACGCAGTATTTT,CASSFSTSGGPNYTDTQYF
NA,NA,TRBV19,TRBJ1-5,TGTGCCAGTAGCCCCATGCAAAGGGCTAATAGCAATCAGCCCCAGCATTTT,CASSPMQRANSNQPQHF
NA,TRBD2,TRBV5-1,TRBJ2-3,TGCGCCAGCAGCGGCAGTCTAGCGGGGGGCACAGATACGCAGTATTTT,CASSGSLAGGTDTQYF
NA,TRBD2,TRBV7-2,TRBJ2-3,TGTGCCAGCAGCCTCGGGGGGACGGGGGTACATACGCAGTATTTT,CASSLGGTGVHTQYF
NA,NA,TRBV7-9,TRBJ1-2,TGTGCCAGCAGCTTAGAGGCGGGGCACGGCTACACCTTC,CASSLEAGHGYTF
NA,NA,TRBV4-2,TRBJ1-1,TGTGCCAGCAGCCAAGATGGGGGAACTGAAGCTTTCTTT,CASSQDGGTEAFF
NA,NA,TRBV9,TRBJ2-6,TGTGCCAGCAGCGTAGGGGGCACTTTCTCTGGGGCCAACGTCCTGACTTTC,CASSVGGTFSGANVLTF
NA,NA,TRBV7-2,TRBJ1-1,TGTGCCAGCACCTTCGCGGGGTACGAAGCTTTCTTT,CASTFAGYEAFF
NA,TRBD1,TRBV4-2,TRBJ2-7,TGTGCCAGCAGCCAAGGGACAGGGCCGAACGAGCAGTACTTC,CASSQGTGPNEQYF
NA,TRBD1,TRBV28,TRBJ2-2,TGTGCCAGCAGTCCCGCGGACAGGGGGAGCACCGGGGAGCTGTTTTTT,CASSPADRGSTGELFF
few,NA,TRBV6-4,TRBJ1-1,TGTGCCAGCAGTGAACAGTTCAACACTGAAGCTTTCTTT,CASSEQFNTEAFF
once,TRBD1,TRBV5-1,TRBJ1-5,TGCGCCAGCAGCTTGGGACAGGGGGGCAATCAGCCCCAGCATTTT,CASSLGQGGNQPQHF
NA,NA,TRBV7-2,TRBJ2-6,TGTGCCAGCAGCCTACAGGTGAACTCTGGGGCCAACGTCCTGACTTTC,CASSLQVNSGANVLTF
NA,NA,TRBV5-1,TRBJ1-3,TGCGCCAGCAGCCCGGAGACAGGTACTGGAAACACCATATATTTT,CASSPETGTGNTIYF
NA,TRBD1,TRBV6-1,TRBJ1-1,TGTGCCAGCAGTGTAGGGGGCTGGGACACTGAAGCTTTCTTT,CASSVGGWDTEAFF
NA,NA,TRBV7-6,TRBJ1-4,TGTGCCAGCAGCACATATATGGACGATGAAAAACTGTTTTTT,CASSTYMDDEKLFF
NA,TRBD1,TRBV28,TRBJ1-2,TGTGCCAGCATCGAGGGACAGGGTCGTTTCTATGGCTACACCTTC,CASIEGQGRFYGYTF
NA,NA,TRBV27,TRBJ1-2,TGTGCCAGCAGAGGAAGTGGGAACTATGGCTACACCTTC,CASRGSGNYGYTF
NA,NA,TRBV28,TRBJ1-3,TGTGCCAGCAGTCCCCCGGAGTTTTCTGGAAACACCATATATTTT,CASSPPEFSGNTIYF
NA,TRBD1,TRBV5-1,TRBJ2-7,TGCGCCAGCAGCTCCACAGGGGGGAAGGCGGGCTACGAGCAGTACTTC,CASSSTGGKAGYEQYF
once,TRBD2,TRBV19,TRBJ2-7,TGTGCCAGTAGCTCCGGGACTAGCGGGAGCTACGAGCAGTACTTC,CASSSGTSGSYEQYF
NA,TRBD1,TRBV14,TRBJ1-3,TGTGCCAGCAGCCATACGGACAGGGCCCTCTCTGGAAACACCATATATTTT,CASSHTDRALSGNTIYF
NA,NA,TRBV5-4,TRBJ1-4,TGTGCCAGCGGTAAGGGTGGCGCTAATGAAAAACTGTTTTTT,CASGKGGANEKLFF
NA,TRBD1,TRBV5-4,TRBJ2-2,TGTGCCAGCAGCTTGGTTGGACAGGAAACCGGGGAGCTGTTTTTT,CASSLVGQETGELFF
NA,TRBD1,TRBV5-6,TRBJ2-5,TGTGCCAGCAGCCAAGGGGGCCTGGGAGAGACCCAGTACTTC,CASSQGGLGETQYF
few,NA,TRBV19,TRBJ2-4,TGTGCCAGTAGTATCTCGGCGGGTATGAGGGCCAAAAACATTCAGTACTTC,CASSISAGMRAKNIQYF
NA,NA,TRBV4-3,TRBJ2-3,TGCGCCAGCAGCCACGGACGGGATACGCAGTATTTT,CASSHGRDTQYF
NA,NA,TRBV19,TRBJ1-1,TGTGCCAGTATCACAAAACCCGGGGGATCGGCTGAAGCTTTCTTT,CASITKPGGSAEAFF
NA,TRBD1,TRBV19,TRBJ2-1,TGTGCCAGCAAGAGGGACAGGACCTACAATGAGCAGTTCTTC,CASKRDRTYNEQFF
NA,TRBD2,TRBV10-3,TRBJ2-2,TGTGCCATCAGCCGCCCACTAGCGGGGGTGGGCACCGGGGAGCTGTTTTTT,CAISRPLAGVGTGELFF
NA,NA,TRBV10-3,TRBJ2-7,TGTGCCACCACGCTCTCTTCGGGGGGCAGCTCCTACGAGCAGTACTTC,CATTLSSGGSSYEQYF
NA,NA,TRBV5-1,TRBJ2-7,TGCGCCAGCAGCCCTACCTTGGGGGGTAGCTCCTACGAGCAGTACTTC,CASSPTLGGSSYEQYF
NA,TRBD1,TRBV4-3,TRBJ1-3,TGCGCCAGCAGCCAAGCTGTCACAGGGGCTGGAAACACCATATATTTT,CASSQAVTGAGNTIYF
NA,NA,TRBV6-5,TRBJ2-1,TGTGCCAGCAGTTCCCTGGGGCAGGGGCCATACAATGAGCAGTTCTTC,CASSSLGQGPYNEQFF
once,NA,TRBV7-9,TRBJ1-1,TGTGCCAGCAGCTTAGCCCCGGACAGGAACACTGAAGCTTTCTTT,CASSLAPDRNTEAFF
NA,TRBD1,TRBV5-4,TRBJ1-2,TGTGCCAGCAGCTTGTTGACAGGGAACAACTATGGCTACACCTTC,CASSLLTGNNYGYTF
NA,NA,TRBV6-4,TRBJ1-1,TGTGCCAGCAGTGCAGAGATGGGCACTGAAGCTTTCTTT,CASSAEMGTEAFF
NA,NA,TRBV7-3,TRBJ2-3,TGTGCCAGCAGCTTAACCCGCGCGCGGGGGCCCGGACGCACAGATACGCAGTATTTT,CASSLTRARGPGRTDTQYF
NA,NA,TRBV14,TRBJ2-2,TGTGCCAGCAGCCAGGGGGATTTCACCGGGGAGCTGTTTTTT,CASSQGDFTGELFF
NA,TRBD2,TRBV2,TRBJ2-3,TGTGCCAGCAGTGTGGAAGGCGGGGGGGCTGGGAGAGATACGCAGTATTTT,CASSVEGGGAGRDTQYF